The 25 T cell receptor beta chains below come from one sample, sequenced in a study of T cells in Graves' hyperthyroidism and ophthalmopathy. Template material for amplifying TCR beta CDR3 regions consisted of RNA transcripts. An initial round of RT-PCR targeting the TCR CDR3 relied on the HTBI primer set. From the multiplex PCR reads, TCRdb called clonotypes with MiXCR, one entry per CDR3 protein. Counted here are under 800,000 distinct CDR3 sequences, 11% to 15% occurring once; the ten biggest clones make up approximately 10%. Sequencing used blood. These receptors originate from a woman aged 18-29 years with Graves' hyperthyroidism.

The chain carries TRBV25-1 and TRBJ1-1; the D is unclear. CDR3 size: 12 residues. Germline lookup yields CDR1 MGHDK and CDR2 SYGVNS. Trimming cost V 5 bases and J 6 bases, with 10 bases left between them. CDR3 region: CASSRGSPEAFF. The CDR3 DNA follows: TGTGCCAGCAGTCGGGGTAGTCCTGAAGCTTTCTTT.

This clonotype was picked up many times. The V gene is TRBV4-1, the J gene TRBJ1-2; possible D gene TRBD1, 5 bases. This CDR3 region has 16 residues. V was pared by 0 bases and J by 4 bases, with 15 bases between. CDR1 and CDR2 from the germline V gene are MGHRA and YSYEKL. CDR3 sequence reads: CASSQDWGSMAYGYTF. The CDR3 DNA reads TGCGCCAGCAGCCAAGATTGGGGCTCTATGGCCTATGGCTACACCTTC.

The CDR3 loop reads CASSLWGGGAGETQYF. The CDR3 coding sequence is TGTGCCAGCAGTTTATGGGGAGGCGGGGCTGGAGAGACCCAGTACTTC. V and J are TRBV27 and TRBJ2-5; TRBD2 is a possible D gene (6 bases). Germline lookup yields CDR1 MNHEY and CDR2 SMNVEV (reference sequence). Trimming shortened V by 1 base and J by 4 bases, and 16 bases separated the two germline ends. There are 16 residues in the CDR3.

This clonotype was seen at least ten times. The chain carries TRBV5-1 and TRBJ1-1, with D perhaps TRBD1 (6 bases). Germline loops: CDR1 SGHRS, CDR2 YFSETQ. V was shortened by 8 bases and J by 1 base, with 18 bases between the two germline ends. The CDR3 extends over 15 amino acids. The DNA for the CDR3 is TGCGCCAGTCGAGTGGGGGGCAGGGAGAACACTGAAGCTTTCTTT. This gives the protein CASRVGGRENTEAFF.

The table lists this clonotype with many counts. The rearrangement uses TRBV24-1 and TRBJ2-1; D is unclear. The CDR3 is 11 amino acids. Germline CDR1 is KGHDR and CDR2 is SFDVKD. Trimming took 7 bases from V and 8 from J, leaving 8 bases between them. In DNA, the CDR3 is TGTGCCACCAGCACACAGTATGAGCAGTTCTTC. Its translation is CATSTQYEQFF.

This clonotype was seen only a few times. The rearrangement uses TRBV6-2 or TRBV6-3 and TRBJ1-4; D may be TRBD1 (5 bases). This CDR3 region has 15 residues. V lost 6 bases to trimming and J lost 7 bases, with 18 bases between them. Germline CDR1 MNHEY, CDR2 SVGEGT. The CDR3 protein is CASSPSNLRGEKLFF. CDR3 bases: TGTGCCAGCAGCCCCTCAAACTTAAGGGGTGAAAAACTGTTTTTT.

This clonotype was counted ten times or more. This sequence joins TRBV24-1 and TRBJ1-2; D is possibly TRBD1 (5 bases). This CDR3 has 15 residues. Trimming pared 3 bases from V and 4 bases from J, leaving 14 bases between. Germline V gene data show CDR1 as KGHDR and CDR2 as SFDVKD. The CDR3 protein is CATSDPGTKGYGYTF. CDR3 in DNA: TGTGCCACCAGTGATCCGGGGACGAAGGGCTATGGCTACACCTTC.

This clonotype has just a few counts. This CDR3 is CASSPTGLAGGSDTQYF. For the CDR3, the DNA is TGTGCCAGCTCACCAACCGGACTAGCGGGAGGGTCGGATACGCAGTATTTT. This chain joins TRBV18 and TRBJ2-3; TRBD2 agrees at 15 bases. After removal of 2 bases from V and 6 bases from J, the junction contained 6 bases not matched to a gene. Germline V gene sequence: CDR1 KGHSH, CDR2 LQKENI. This CDR3 has 17 amino acids.

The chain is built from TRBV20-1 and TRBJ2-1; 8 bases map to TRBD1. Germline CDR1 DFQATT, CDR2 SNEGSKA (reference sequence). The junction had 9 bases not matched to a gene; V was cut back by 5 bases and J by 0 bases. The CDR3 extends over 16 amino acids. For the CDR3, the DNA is TGCAGTGCTCTTACCCGGACAGGGAGCTCCTACAATGAGCAGTTCTTC. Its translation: CSALTRTGSSYNEQFF.

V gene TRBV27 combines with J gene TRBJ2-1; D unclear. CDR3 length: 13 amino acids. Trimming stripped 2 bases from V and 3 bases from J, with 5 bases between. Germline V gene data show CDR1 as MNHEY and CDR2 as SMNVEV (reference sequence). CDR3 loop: CASSLKIYNEQFF. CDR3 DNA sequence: TGTGCCAGCAGTTTAAAGATCTACAATGAGCAGTTCTTC.

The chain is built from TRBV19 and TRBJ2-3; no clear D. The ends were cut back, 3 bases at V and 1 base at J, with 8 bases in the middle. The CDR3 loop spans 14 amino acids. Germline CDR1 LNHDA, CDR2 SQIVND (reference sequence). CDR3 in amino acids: CASSIRQRTDTQYF. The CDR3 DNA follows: TGTGCCAGTAGTATTAGGCAGCGCACAGATACGCAGTATTTT.

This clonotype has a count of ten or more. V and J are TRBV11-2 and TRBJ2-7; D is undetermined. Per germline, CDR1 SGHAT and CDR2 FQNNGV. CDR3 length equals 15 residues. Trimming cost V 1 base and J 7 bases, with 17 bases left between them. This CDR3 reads CASSLGFVAPGEQYF. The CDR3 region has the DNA TGTGCCAGCAGCTTAGGTTTTGTTGCTCCCGGAGAGCAGTACTTC.

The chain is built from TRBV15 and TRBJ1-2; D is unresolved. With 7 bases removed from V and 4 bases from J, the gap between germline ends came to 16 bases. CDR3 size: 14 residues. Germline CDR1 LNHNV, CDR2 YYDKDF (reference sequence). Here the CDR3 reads CATNTYAGVYGYTF. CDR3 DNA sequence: TGTGCCACCAACACCTACGCTGGGGTCTATGGCTACACCTTC.

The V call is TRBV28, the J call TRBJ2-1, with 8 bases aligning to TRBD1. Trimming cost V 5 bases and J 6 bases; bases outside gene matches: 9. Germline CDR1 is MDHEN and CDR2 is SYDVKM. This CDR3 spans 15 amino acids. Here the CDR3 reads CASSLQDREFNEQFF. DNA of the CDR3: TGTGCCAGCAGTCTCCAGGACAGGGAGTTCAATGAGCAGTTCTTC.

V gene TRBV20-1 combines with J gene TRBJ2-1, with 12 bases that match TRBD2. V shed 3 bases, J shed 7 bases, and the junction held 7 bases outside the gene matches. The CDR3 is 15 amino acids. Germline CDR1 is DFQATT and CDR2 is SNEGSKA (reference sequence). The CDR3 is CSASPLAGGINEQFF. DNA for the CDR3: TGCAGTGCTAGTCCCCTAGCGGGAGGGATAAATGAGCAGTTCTTC.

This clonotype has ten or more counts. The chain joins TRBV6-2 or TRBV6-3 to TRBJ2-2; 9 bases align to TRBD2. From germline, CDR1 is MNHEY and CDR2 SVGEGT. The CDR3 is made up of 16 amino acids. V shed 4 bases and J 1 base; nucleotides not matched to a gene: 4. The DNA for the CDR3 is TGTGCCAGCAGTTCTATAGCGGGAGTGAACACCGGGGAGCTGTTTTTT. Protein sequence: CASSSIAGVNTGELFF.

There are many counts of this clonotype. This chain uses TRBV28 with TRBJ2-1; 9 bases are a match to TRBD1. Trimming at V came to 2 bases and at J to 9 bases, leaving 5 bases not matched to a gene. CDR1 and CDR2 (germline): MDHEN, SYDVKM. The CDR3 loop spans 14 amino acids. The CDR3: CASSLGTGQAEQFF. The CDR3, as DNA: TGTGCCAGCAGTTTAGGGACAGGGCAGGCTGAGCAGTTCTTC. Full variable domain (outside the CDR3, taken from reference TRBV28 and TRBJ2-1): DVKVTQSSRYLVKRTGEKVFLECVQDMDHENMFWYRQDPGLGLRLIYFSYDVKMKEKGDIPEGYSVSREKKERFSLILESASTNQTSMYLCASSLGTGQAEQFFGPGTRLTVL.

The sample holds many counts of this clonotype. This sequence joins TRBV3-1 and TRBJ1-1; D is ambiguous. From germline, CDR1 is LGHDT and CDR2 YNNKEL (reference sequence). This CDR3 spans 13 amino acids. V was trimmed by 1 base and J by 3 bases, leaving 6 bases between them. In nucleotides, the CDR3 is TGTGCCAGCAGCCAAGCTTACGACACTGAAGCTTTCTTT. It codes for CASSQAYDTEAFF.

CDR3 sequence (DNA): TGTGCCAGCTCGGGACTCCCCAGCACCGGGGAGCTGTTTTTT. This translates into CASSGLPSTGELFF. This chain connects TRBV6-2 or TRBV6-3 to TRBJ2-2; perhaps TRBD2 as D (6 bases). V lost 8 bases to trimming and J lost 4 bases, with 14 bases between them. Germline loops: CDR1 MNHEY, CDR2 SVGEGT. The CDR3 loop spans 14 amino acids.

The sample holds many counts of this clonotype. The CDR3 nucleotides read TGTGCCAGCACCCAGACTAGCGGAAGAAATGAGCAGTTCTTC. Protein product: CASTQTSGRNEQFF. The rearrangement uses TRBV12-3 or TRBV12-4 and TRBJ2-1; TRBD2 matches at 9 bases. This CDR3 comprises 14 residues. Trimming cost V 7 bases and J 7 bases; bases outside gene matches: 8.

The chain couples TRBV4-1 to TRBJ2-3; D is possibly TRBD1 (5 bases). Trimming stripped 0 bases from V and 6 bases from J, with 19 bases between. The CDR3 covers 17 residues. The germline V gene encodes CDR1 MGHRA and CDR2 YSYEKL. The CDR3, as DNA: TGCGCCAGCAGCCAAGAGATCTCAGGGCTTCGTACGGATACGCAGTATTTT. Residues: CASSQEISGLRTDTQYF.

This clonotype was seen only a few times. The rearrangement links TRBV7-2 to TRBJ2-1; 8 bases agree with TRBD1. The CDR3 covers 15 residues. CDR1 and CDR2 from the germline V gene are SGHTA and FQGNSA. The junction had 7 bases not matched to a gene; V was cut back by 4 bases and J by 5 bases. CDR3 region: CASSSRTGRDNEQFF. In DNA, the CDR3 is TGTGCCAGCAGCTCTAGGACAGGGCGGGACAATGAGCAGTTCTTC.

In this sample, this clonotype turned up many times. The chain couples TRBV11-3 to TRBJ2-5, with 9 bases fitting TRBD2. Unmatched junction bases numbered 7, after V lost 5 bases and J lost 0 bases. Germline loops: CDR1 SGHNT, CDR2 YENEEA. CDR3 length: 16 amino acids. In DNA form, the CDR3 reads TGTGCCAGCAGCCCGTGGACTAGCGTGTACCAAGAGACCCAGTACTTC. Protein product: CASSPWTSVYQETQYF.

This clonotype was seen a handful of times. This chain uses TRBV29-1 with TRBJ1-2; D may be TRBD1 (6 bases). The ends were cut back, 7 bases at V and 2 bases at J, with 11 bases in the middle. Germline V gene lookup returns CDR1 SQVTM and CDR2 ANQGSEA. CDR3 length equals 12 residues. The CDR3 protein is CSGDQGNYGYTF. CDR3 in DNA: TGCAGCGGGGACCAGGGGAACTATGGCTACACCTTC.

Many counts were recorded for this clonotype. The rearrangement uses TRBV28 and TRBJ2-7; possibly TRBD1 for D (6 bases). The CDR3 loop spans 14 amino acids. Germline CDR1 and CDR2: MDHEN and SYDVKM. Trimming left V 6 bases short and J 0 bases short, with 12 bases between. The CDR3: CASSHRDNSYEQYF. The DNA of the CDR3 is TGTGCCAGCAGCCACCGGGACAACTCCTACGAGCAGTACTTC.